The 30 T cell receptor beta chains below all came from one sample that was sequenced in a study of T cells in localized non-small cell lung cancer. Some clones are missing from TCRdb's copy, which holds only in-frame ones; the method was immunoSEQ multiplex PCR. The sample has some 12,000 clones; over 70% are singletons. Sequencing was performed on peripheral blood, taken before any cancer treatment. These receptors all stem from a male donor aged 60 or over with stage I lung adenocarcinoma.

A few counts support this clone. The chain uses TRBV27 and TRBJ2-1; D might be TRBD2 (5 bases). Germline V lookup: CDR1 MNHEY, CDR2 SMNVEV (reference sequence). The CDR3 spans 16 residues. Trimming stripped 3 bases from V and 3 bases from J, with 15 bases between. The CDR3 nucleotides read TGTGCCAGCAGTTTTAAGGACGTGGCGGGCTACAATGAGCAGTTCTTC. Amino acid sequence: CASSFKDVAGYNEQFF.

The CDR3 coding sequence is TGTGCCAGCAGTTTCCGCAAGCGGGGATTATACAATGAGCAGTTCTTC. Protein: CASSFRKRGLYNEQFF. The V gene is TRBV27, the J gene TRBJ2-1; 7 bases fit TRBD2. J gave up 4 bases and V 3 bases, and 9 bases lay outside the gene matches. The CDR3 sequence is 16 residues long. Germline CDR1 MNHEY, CDR2 SMNVEV (reference sequence).

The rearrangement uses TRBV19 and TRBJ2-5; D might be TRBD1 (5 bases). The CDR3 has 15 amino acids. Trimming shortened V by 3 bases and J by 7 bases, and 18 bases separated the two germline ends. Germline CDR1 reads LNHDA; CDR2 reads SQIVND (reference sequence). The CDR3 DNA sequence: TGTGCCAGTAGTATCGGGCCACAGGATTGGGCGACCCAGTACTTC. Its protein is CASSIGPQDWATQYF. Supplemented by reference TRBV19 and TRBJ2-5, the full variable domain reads DGGITQSPKYLFRKEGQNVTLSCEQNLNHDAMYWYRQDPGQGLRLIYYSQIVNDFQKGDIAEGYSVSREKKESFPLTVTSAQKNPTAFYLCASSIGPQDWATQYFGPGTRLLVL.

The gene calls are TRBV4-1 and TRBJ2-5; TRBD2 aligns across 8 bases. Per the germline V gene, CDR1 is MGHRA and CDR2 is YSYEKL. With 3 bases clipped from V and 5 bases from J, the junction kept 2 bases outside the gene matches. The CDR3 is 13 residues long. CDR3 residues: CASSHGRGETQYF. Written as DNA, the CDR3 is TGCGCCAGCAGCCACGGGAGGGGGGAGACCCAGTACTTC.

The CDR3 DNA sequence: TGTGCCAGCAGCTTGTTAAGCTCCTACAATGAGCAGTTCTTC. Its protein product is CASSLLSSYNEQFF. V usage is TRBV5-4 and J usage is TRBJ2-1; D gene ambiguous. This CDR3 contains 14 residues. Germline V gene lookup returns CDR1 SGHNT and CDR2 YYREEE (reference sequence). With 1 base removed from V and 0 bases from J, the gap between germline ends came to 5 bases.

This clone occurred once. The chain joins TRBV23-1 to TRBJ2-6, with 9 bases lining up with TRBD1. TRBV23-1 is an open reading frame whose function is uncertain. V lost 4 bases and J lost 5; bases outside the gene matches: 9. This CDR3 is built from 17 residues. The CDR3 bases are TGCGCCAGCAGTCCGGACAGGGGAGGCGATAGGGCCAACGTCCTGACTTTC. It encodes CASSPDRGGDRANVLTF.

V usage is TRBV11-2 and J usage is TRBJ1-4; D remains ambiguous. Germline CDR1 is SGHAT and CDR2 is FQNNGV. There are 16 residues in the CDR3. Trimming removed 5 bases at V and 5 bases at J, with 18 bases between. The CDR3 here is CASSPPTGLLNEKLFF. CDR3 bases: TGTGCCAGCAGCCCCCCGACCGGGTTATTGAATGAAAAACTGTTTTTT.

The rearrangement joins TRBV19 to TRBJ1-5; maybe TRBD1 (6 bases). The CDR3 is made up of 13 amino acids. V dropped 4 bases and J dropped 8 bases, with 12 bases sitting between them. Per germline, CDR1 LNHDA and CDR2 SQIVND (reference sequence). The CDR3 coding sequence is TGTGCCAGTAGTAAGGGACATTACGAGCCCCAGCATTTT. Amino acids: CASSKGHYEPQHF.

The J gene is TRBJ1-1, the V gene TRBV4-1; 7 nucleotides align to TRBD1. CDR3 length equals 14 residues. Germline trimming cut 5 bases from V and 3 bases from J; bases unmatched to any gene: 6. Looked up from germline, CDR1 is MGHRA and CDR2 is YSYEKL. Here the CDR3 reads CASSYGDSDTEAFF. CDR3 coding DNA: TGCGCCAGCAGCTATGGGGACAGCGACACTGAAGCTTTCTTT.

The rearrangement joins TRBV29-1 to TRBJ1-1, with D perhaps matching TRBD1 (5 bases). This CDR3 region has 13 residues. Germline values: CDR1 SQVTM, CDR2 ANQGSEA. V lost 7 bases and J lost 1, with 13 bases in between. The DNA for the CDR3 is TGCAGCGCCCACGACAGAGCGAACACTGAAGCTTTCTTT. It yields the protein CSAHDRANTEAFF.

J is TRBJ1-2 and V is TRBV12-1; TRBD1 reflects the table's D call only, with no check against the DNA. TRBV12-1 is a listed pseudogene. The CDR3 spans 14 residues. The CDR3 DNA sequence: TGTGCCAGCAGTCCGGACGGGACACCATATGGCTACACCTTC. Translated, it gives CASSPDGTPYGYTF.

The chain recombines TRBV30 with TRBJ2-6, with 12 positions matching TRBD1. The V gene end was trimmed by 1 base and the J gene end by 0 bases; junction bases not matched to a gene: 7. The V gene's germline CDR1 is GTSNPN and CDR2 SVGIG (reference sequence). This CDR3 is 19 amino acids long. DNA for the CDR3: TGTGCCTGGAGTGCGGCGGGACAGGGGGCTCTCTCTGGGGCCAACGTCCTGACTTTC. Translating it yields CAWSAAGQGALSGANVLTF.

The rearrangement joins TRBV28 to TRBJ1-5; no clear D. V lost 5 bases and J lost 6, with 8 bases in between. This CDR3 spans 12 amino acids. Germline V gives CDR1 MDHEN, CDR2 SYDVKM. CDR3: CASSIRTQPQHF. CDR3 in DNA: TGTGCCAGCAGTATCCGTACTCAGCCCCAGCATTTT.

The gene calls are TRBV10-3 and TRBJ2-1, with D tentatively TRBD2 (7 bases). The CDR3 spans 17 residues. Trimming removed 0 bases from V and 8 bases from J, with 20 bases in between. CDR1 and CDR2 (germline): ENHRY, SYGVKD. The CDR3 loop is CAISESRGRADLYEQFF. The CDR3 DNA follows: TGTGCCATCAGTGAGTCGAGGGGGAGGGCCGATTTGTATGAGCAGTTCTTC.

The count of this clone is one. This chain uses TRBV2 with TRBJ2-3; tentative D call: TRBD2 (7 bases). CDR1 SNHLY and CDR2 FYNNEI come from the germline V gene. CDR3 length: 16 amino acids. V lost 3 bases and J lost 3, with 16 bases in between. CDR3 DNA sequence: TGTGCCAGCAGTGAGCGGGGGCAGGGGACGACAGATACGCAGTATTTT. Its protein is CASSERGQGTTDTQYF.

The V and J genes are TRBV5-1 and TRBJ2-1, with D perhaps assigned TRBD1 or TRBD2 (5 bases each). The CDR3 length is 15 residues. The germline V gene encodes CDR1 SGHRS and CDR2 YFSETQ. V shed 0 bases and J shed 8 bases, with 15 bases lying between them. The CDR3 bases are TGCGCCAGCAGCTTGGGGCCGGGACCCGGCGATGAGCAGTTCTTC. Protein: CASSLGPGPGDEQFF.

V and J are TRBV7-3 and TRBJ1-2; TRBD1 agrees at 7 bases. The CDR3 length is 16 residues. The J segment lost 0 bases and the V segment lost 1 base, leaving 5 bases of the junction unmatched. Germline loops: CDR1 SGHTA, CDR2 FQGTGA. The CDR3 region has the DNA TGTGCCAGCAGCTTAAGGGGGGACAGCTCTAACTATGGCTACACCTTC. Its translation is CASSLRGDSSNYGYTF.

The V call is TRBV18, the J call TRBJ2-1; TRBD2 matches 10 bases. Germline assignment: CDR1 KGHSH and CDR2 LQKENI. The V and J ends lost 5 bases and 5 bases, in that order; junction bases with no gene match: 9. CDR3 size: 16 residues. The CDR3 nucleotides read TGTGCCAGCTCATTAGTCGGGCTAGCGGGAGACAATGAGCAGTTCTTC. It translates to CASSLVGLAGDNEQFF.

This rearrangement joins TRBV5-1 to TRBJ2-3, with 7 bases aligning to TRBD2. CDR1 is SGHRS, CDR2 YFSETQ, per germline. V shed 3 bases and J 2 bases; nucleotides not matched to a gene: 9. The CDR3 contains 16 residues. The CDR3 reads CASSSTSPHPTDTQYF. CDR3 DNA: TGCGCCAGCAGCTCGACTAGCCCTCACCCCACAGATACGCAGTATTTT.

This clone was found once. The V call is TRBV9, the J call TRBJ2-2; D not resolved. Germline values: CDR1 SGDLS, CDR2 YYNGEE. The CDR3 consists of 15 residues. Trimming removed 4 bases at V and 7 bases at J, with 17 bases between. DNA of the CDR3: TGTGCCAGCAGCCTTAACGTAGGAGCAGTCGGGGAGCTGTTTTTT. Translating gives CASSLNVGAVGELFF.

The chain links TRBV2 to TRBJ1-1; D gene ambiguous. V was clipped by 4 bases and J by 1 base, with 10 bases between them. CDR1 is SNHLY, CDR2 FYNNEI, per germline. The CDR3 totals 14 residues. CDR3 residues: CASSAGWANTEAFF. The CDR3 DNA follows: TGTGCCAGCAGTGCTGGTTGGGCGAACACTGAAGCTTTCTTT.

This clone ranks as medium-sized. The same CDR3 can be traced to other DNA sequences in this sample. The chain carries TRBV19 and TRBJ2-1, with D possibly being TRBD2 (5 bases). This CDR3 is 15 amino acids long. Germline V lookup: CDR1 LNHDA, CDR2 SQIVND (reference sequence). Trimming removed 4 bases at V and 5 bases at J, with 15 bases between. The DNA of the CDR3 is TGTGCCAGTAGTACCGACACTAGAAGGGACAATGAGCAGTTCTTC. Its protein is CASSTDTRRDNEQFF. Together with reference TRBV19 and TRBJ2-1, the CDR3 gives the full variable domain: DGGITQSPKYLFRKEGQNVTLSCEQNLNHDAMYWYRQDPGQGLRLIYYSQIVNDFQKGDIAEGYSVSREKKESFPLTVTSAQKNPTAFYLCASSTDTRRDNEQFFGPGTRLTVL.

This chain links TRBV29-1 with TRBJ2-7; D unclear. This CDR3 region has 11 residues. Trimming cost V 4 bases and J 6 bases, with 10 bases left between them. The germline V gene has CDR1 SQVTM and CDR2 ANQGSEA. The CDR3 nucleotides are TGCAGCGTTGGGGGTCAGATCGAGCAGTACTTC. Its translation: CSVGGQIEQYF.

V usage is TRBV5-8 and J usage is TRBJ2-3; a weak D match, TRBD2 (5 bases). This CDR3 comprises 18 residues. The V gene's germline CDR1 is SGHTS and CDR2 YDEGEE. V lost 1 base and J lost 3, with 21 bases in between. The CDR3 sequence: CASSLSPLIFRGTDTQYF. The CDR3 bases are TGTGCCAGCAGCTTGTCGCCACTGATTTTCCGCGGGACAGATACGCAGTATTTT.

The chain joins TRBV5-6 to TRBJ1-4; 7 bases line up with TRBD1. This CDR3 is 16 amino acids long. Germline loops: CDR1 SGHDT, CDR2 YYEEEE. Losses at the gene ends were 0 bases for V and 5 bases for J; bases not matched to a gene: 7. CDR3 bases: TGTGCCAGCAGCTTGGGGGTTGGGACAGTAAATGAAAAACTGTTTTTT. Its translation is CASSLGVGTVNEKLFF.

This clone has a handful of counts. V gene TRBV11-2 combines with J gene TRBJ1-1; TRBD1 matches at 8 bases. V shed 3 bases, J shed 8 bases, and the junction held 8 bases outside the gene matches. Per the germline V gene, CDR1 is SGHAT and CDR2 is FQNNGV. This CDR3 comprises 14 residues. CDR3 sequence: CASSFRGQGDEAFF. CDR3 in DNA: TGTGCCAGCAGCTTCAGGGGGCAGGGCGACGAAGCTTTCTTT.

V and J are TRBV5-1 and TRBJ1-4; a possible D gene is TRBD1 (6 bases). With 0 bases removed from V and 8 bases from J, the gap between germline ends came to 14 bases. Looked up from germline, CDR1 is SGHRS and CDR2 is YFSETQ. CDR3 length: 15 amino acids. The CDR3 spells CASSLAGGREEKLFF. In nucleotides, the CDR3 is TGCGCCAGCAGCTTGGCCGGGGGGCGAGAGGAAAAACTGTTTTTT.

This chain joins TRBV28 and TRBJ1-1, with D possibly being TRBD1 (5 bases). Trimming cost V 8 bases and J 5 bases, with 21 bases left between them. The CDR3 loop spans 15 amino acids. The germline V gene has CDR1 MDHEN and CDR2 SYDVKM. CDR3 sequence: CASGFGGSWYTEAFF. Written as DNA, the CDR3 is TGTGCCAGCGGCTTCGGGGGGTCGTGGTATACTGAAGCTTTCTTT.

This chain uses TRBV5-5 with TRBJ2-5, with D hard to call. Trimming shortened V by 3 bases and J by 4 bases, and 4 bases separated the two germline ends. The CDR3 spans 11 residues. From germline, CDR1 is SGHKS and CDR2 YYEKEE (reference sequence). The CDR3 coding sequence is TGTGCCAGCAGCTATACAGAGACCCAGTACTTC. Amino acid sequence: CASSYTETQYF.

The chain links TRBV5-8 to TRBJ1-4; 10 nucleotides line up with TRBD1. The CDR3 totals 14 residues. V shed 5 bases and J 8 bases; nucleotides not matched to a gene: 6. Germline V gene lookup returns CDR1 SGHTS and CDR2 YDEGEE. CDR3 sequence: CASSRDRGPEKLFF. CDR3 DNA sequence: TGTGCCAGCAGTCGGGACAGGGGACCAGAAAAACTGTTTTTT.